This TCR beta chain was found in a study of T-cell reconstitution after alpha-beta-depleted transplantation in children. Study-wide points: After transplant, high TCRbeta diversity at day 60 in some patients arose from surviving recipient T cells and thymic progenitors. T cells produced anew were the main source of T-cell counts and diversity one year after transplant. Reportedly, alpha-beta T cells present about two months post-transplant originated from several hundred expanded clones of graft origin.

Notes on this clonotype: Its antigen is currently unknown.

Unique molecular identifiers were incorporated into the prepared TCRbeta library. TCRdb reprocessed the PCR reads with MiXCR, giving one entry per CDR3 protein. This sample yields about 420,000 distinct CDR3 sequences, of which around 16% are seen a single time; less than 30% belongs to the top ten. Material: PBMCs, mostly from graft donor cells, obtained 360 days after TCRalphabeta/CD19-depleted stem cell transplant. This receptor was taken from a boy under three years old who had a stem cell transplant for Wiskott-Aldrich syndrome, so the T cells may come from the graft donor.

The CDR3 DNA follows: TGTGCCAGCAGCTTATCCCCACAGGGGGTGGACGGAGGCCTGAACACTGAAGCTTTCTTT. Translating it yields CASSLSPQGVDGGLNTEAFF. The gene calls are TRBV7-9 and TRBJ1-1; 8 bases align to TRBD1. Germline CDR1 reads SEHNR; CDR2 reads FQNEAQ (reference sequence). The CDR3 consists of 20 residues. Trimming cost V 2 bases and J 0 bases; bases outside gene matches: 17.